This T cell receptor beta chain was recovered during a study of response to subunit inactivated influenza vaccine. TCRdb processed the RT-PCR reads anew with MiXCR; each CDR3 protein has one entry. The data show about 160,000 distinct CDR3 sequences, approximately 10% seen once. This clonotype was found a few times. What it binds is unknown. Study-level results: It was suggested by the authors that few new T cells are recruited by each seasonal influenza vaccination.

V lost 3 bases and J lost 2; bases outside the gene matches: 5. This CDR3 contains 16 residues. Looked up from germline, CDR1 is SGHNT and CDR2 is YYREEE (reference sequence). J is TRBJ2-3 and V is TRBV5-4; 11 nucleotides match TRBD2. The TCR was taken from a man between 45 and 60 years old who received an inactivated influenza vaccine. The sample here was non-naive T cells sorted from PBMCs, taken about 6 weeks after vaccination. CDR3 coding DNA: TGTGCCAGCAGCTCGCCTAGCGGGGGGTCCACAGATACGCAGTATTTT. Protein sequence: CASSSPSGGSTDTQYF.